The present T cell receptor (beta chain) was sequenced within a study of metastatic and nonmetastatic thyroid tumors. No patient received treatment before thyroid surgery. This clone was recorded at least ten times. TCRdb reassembled clones from the PCR reads with MiXCR. The sample carries roughly 34,000 clones, roughly 15% recorded once. The V gene's germline CDR1 is SEHNR and CDR2 FQNEAQ (reference sequence). The CDR3 sequence is 14 residues long. V was trimmed by 6 bases and J by 1 base, leaving 12 bases between them. The material sequenced was blood. The receptor was derived from a male donor with papillary thyroid cancer or a benign thyroid nodule (not recorded which). Some clones in this sample may be carry-over from other donors' samples. This chain links TRBV7-9 with TRBJ2-5; TRBD2 might be the D (5 bases). CDR3 coding DNA: TGTGCCAGCAGGTGGCCGGGGTCCCAAGAGACCCAGTACTTC. Translating it yields CASRWPGSQETQYF.